This entry concerns a single T cell receptor beta chain. Its antigen is not known. Trimming removed 2 bases from V and 6 bases from J; junction bases left unmatched: 4. The CDR3 has 14 amino acids. The sample is drawn from a study of Graves' ophthalmopathy and Graves' hyperthyroidism. Study conclusions and caveats: Most thyroid clonotypes expanded beyond 0.001 frequency were also found in blood.

RNA transcripts served as template for amplifying TCR beta CDR3 sequences. After a first-round RT-PCR with HTBI primers, a second-round multiplex PCR was run. TCRdb called the multiplex PCR reads again in MiXCR, with one record for every CDR3 protein. The sample lists 350,000 or so distinct CDR3 sequences, 15% to 20% seen once, with approximately 13% in the top ten. Out of around 10 ml of fresh peripheral blood, PBMCs were obtained. Input material: peripheral blood. The rearrangement links TRBV12-3 or TRBV12-4 to TRBJ2-7, with 10 positions matching TRBD1. This clonotype was obtained from an adult man with Graves' ophthalmopathy. CDR3 nucleotide sequence: TGTGCCAGCAGTTTAAGGGACAGGGGTGGCGAGCAGTACTTC. This sequence encodes CASSLRDRGGEQYF.